One sample yielded the 31 T cell receptor beta chains listed below, sequenced in a study of T cell repertoires and HLA-DP antigens. Libraries were prepared by immunoSEQ multiplex PCR; TCRdb keeps only in-frame clonotypes and omits some of them. Of some 110,000 clones in the sample, more than 85% were seen once. Their specific antigens are unknown. The sequencing input was CD4+ T cells from PBMCs. These receptors all stem from a woman younger than 30 in good health and CMV-seronegative.

V gene TRBV25-1 combines with J gene TRBJ2-7; the match to TRBD1 covers 7 bases. The CDR3 runs to 18 residues. The V gene's germline CDR1 is MGHDK and CDR2 SYGVNS. After removal of 1 base from V and 1 base from J, the junction contained 13 bases not matched to a gene. The CDR3 sequence: CASSESKGTVAVSYEQYF. CDR3 coding DNA: TGTGCCAGCAGTGAATCGAAAGGGACAGTGGCCGTATCCTACGAGCAGTACTTC.

In this sample, this clone turned up a few times. J is TRBJ2-7 and V is TRBV28; perhaps D is TRBD1 or TRBD2 (5 bases each). V shed 6 bases and J shed 9 bases, with 18 bases lying between them. Germline loops: CDR1 MDHEN, CDR2 SYDVKM. CDR3 length: 13 residues. The CDR3 region has the DNA TGTGCCAGCAGCTTAGGCCAGCCGAGGGGGCAGTACTTC. The encoded protein is CASSLGQPRGQYF.

This sequence joins TRBV5-1 and TRBJ2-1, with D possibly being TRBD1 or TRBD2 (5 bases each). Trimming pared 2 bases from V and 9 bases from J, leaving 15 bases between. In germline, CDR1 is SGHRS, CDR2 YFSETQ. The length of the CDR3 is 14 residues. CDR3 coding DNA: TGCGCCAGCAGCTTCATACAAGGGGAGTTTGAGCAGTTCTTC. Translation: CASSFIQGEFEQFF.

This chain connects TRBV4-2 to TRBJ2-7, with D perhaps matching TRBD1 (6 bases). The germline V and J ends were trimmed by 1 base and 6 bases, with 13 bases remaining between them. This CDR3 spans 14 amino acids. Germline V gene data show CDR1 as LGHNA and CDR2 as YNFKEQ. The CDR3 sequence is CASSQAGVAIEQYF. The CDR3 bases are TGTGCCAGCAGCCAAGCAGGGGTAGCTATCGAGCAGTACTTC.

In this sample, this clone turned up once. V gene TRBV6-1 combines with J gene TRBJ2-5, with 9 bases matching TRBD2. The CDR3 runs to 15 residues. Germline V gives CDR1 MNHNS, CDR2 SASEGT. V shed 5 bases, J shed 3 bases, and the junction held 7 bases outside the gene matches. CDR3 amino acids: CASSLGGRAEETQYF. CDR3 in DNA: TGTGCCAGCAGTCTTGGCGGGAGGGCCGAAGAGACCCAGTACTTC.

The chain couples TRBV7-2 to TRBJ1-5; D might be TRBD1 (5 bases). Trimming left V 5 bases short and J 2 bases short, with 13 bases between. The CDR3 totals 15 residues. The germline V gene encodes CDR1 SGHTA and CDR2 FQGNSA. The CDR3 region has the DNA TGTGCCAGCAGCCGGGGGACGTTTGGCAATCAGCCCCAGCATTTT. This translates into CASSRGTFGNQPQHF.

This CDR3 reads CSVGGRQSVSYGYTF. CDR3 nucleotide sequence: TGCAGCGTCGGGGGGAGGCAATCAGTCTCCTATGGCTACACCTTC. The rearrangement uses TRBV29-1 and TRBJ1-2, with D possibly matching TRBD1 (5 bases). Germline lookup yields CDR1 SQVTM and CDR2 ANQGSEA. This CDR3 contains 15 residues. V was pared by 6 bases and J by 4 bases, with 21 bases between.

This chain uses TRBV2 with TRBJ2-2; 7 bases agree with TRBD1. Germline V CDR1 and CDR2: SNHLY, FYNNEI. The CDR3 is 14 residues long. V lost 4 bases, J lost 3 bases, and 2 bases stayed unmatched. CDR3 nucleotide sequence: TGTGCCAGCAGTGCCGACAGGGACACCGGGGAGCTGTTTTTT. It yields the protein CASSADRDTGELFF.

The V and J genes are TRBV6-5 and TRBJ2-5, with TRBD1 as a possible D gene (6 bases). CDR1 and CDR2 (germline): MNHEY, SVGAGI. Trimming stripped 4 bases from V and 5 bases from J, with 14 bases between. The CDR3 contains 14 residues. The CDR3 reads CASSSSGTRETQYF. The CDR3 DNA reads TGTGCCAGCAGTTCCTCCGGGACAAGGGAGACCCAGTACTTC.

This chain links TRBV10-3 with TRBJ2-1; 15 nucleotides match TRBD2. V lost 5 bases, J lost 9 bases, and 8 bases stayed unmatched. This CDR3 is built from 16 residues. From germline, CDR1 is ENHRY and CDR2 SYGVKD. CDR3 sequence reads: CAISPGTSGRSSEQFF. The CDR3 DNA reads TGTGCCATCAGTCCCGGGACTAGCGGGAGGTCGAGTGAGCAGTTCTTC.

The V and J genes are TRBV7-2 and TRBJ1-2; D gene unclear. The CDR3 runs to 14 residues. CDR1 is SGHTA, CDR2 FQGNSA, per germline. V was clipped by 6 bases and J by 6 bases, with 17 bases between them. CDR3 region: CASRSPGGRHGYTF. In DNA, the CDR3 is TGTGCCAGCAGGTCCCCCGGCGGGCGGCATGGCTACACCTTC. Full variable domain (missing parts from reference TRBV7-2 and TRBJ1-2): GAGVSQSPSNKVTEKGKDVELRCDPISGHTALYWYRQSLGQGLEFLIYFQGNSAPDKSGLPSDRFSAERTGGSVSTLTIQRTQQEDSAVYLCASRSPGGRHGYTFGSGTRLTVV.

In its sample, this clone was seen a few times. The chain joins TRBV2 to TRBJ1-5; no clear D. The CDR3 spans 13 residues. Trimming shortened V by 6 bases and J by 7 bases, and 13 bases separated the two germline ends. Germline CDR1 reads SNHLY; CDR2 reads FYNNEI. This chain's CDR3 is CASREEVVQPQHF. CDR3 coding DNA: TGTGCCAGCAGGGAGGAGGTGGTGCAGCCCCAGCATTTT. Full variable domain (outside the CDR3, taken from reference TRBV2 and TRBJ1-5): EPEVTQTPSHQVTQMGQEVILRCVPISNHLYFYWYRQILGQKVEFLVSFYNNEISEKSEIFDDQFSVERPDGSNFTLKIRSTKLEDSAMYFCASREEVVQPQHFGDGTRLSIL.

This clone came up once. The CDR3 DNA sequence: TGTGCCAGCAGCTTGTCGCGCTTCAGGGCCGAGCAGTACGTC. Translation gives CASSLSRFRAEQYV. The V call is TRBV5-8, the J call TRBJ2-7; possibly TRBD1 for D (5 bases). This CDR3 comprises 14 residues. The germline V gene has CDR1 SGHTS and CDR2 YDEGEE. V was trimmed by 1 base and J by 6 bases, leaving 14 bases between them.

The rearrangement uses TRBV6-1 and TRBJ2-5; the D is unclear. This CDR3 region has 13 residues. Germline V gene data show CDR1 as MNHNS and CDR2 as SASEGT. Trimming took off 6 bases at V and 4 bases at J, with 12 bases between the two ends. For the CDR3, the DNA is TGTGCCAGCAGGGAACAGAACATAGAGACCCAGTACTTC. Its protein product is CASREQNIETQYF.

The CDR3 DNA sequence: TGCGCCAGCAGCTTGTCCCAAGAGGTATACACTGAAGCTTTCTTT. Protein: CASSLSQEVYTEAFF. This chain joins TRBV5-1 and TRBJ1-1; no reliable D call. Germline values: CDR1 SGHRS, CDR2 YFSETQ. The CDR3 totals 15 residues. The V gene lost 1 base and the J gene lost 3 bases, with 13 bases spanning the gap.

The gene calls are TRBV5-1 and TRBJ2-5; TRBD1 agrees at 9 bases. Germline V gene data show CDR1 as SGHRS and CDR2 as YFSETQ. The CDR3 spans 14 residues. V trimming: 4 bases; J trimming: 2 bases; junction bases outside the gene matches: 3. DNA for the CDR3: TGCGCCAGCAGCGTGGGACAGGGACAAGAGACCCAGTACTTC. The encoded protein is CASSVGQGQETQYF.

V gene TRBV10-3 combines with J gene TRBJ1-6; TRBD1 is a possible D gene (5 bases). The V and J ends lost 2 bases and 4 bases respectively, with 9 bases between them. Germline CDR1 is ENHRY and CDR2 is SYGVKD. This CDR3 contains 15 residues. The CDR3 spells CAISEGTAYNSPLHF. The CDR3 coding sequence is TGTGCCATCAGTGAGGGGACGGCATATAATTCACCCCTCCACTTT.

The chain links TRBV6-5 to TRBJ2-1, with a possible D match to TRBD1 (6 bases). This CDR3 comprises 16 residues. Germline V gene data show CDR1 as MNHEY and CDR2 as SVGAGI. The V gene lost 4 bases and the J gene lost 9 bases, with 22 bases spanning the gap. CDR3 nucleotides: TGTGCCAGCAGTTCCCCCCGGACAGCAGTGGGAGCTGAGCAGTTCTTC. Residues: CASSSPRTAVGAEQFF.

This clone has a single count. This chain uses TRBV15 with TRBJ1-4; no clear D gene. The CDR3 spans 13 residues. Looked up from germline, CDR1 is LNHNV and CDR2 is YYDKDF (reference sequence). Trimming pared 5 bases from V and 7 bases from J, leaving 11 bases between. The CDR3 is CATSRPATEKLFF. CDR3 bases: TGTGCCACCAGCCGACCCGCGACTGAAAAACTGTTTTTT.

V is TRBV27 and J is TRBJ1-5; no clear D gene. Germline V gives CDR1 MNHEY, CDR2 SMNVEV (reference sequence). The ends were cut back, 0 bases at V and 1 base at J, with 10 bases in the middle. The CDR3 length is 16 residues. Here the CDR3 reads CASSLSIGQSNQPQHF. In DNA form, the CDR3 reads TGTGCCAGCAGTTTATCGATCGGGCAGAGCAATCAGCCCCAGCATTTT.

This chain uses TRBV7-6 with TRBJ2-1; 9 bases are a match to TRBD2. CDR3 length: 15 residues. Germline V gene lookup returns CDR1 SGHVS and CDR2 FNYEAQ. V lost 4 bases, J lost 6 bases, and 7 bases stayed unmatched. CDR3 sequence: CASSSLAGVFNEQFF. The CDR3 DNA sequence: TGTGCCAGCAGCTCCTTAGCGGGGGTTTTCAATGAGCAGTTCTTC.

The CDR3 DNA follows: TGTGCCAGCACGGACATGGCGGGTGGAAACACCATATATTTT. This encodes CASTDMAGGNTIYF. The chain employs TRBV25-1 and TRBJ1-3, with a possible D match to TRBD1 (5 bases). There are 14 residues in the CDR3. Looked up from germline, CDR1 is MGHDK and CDR2 is SYGVNS. V lost 7 bases and J lost 3, with 13 bases in between.

This sequence joins TRBV27 and TRBJ2-7, with D possibly matching TRBD2 (7 bases). The V end lost 5 bases, the J end lost 7 bases, and 15 bases lay between the germline ends. This CDR3 contains 13 residues. Germline CDR1 is MNHEY and CDR2 is SMNVEV (reference sequence). CDR3 sequence reads: CASSPWGGQEQYV. In nucleotides, the CDR3 is TGTGCCAGCAGTCCCTGGGGGGGGCAAGAGCAGTACGTC.

This chain uses TRBV9 with TRBJ2-7, with D possibly being TRBD1 (6 bases). The germline gives CDR1 SGDLS, CDR2 YYNGEE. CDR3 length equals 14 residues. V was pared by 0 bases and J by 3 bases, with 10 bases between. The CDR3 nucleotides read TGTGCCAGCAGCGTAGAAGACAGGTTCTACGAGCAGTACGTC. It codes for CASSVEDRFYEQYV.

The rearrangement joins TRBV5-6 to TRBJ2-1, with D perhaps matching TRBD1 (5 bases). Trimming stripped 2 bases from V and 5 bases from J, with 5 bases between. Germline assignment: CDR1 SGHDT and CDR2 YYEEEE. The CDR3 covers 12 residues. The CDR3 bases are TGTGCCAGCAGCTTCAGGGACAATGAGCAGTTCTTC. Translation gives CASSFRDNEQFF. Full variable domain (rest looked up from reference TRBV5-6 and TRBJ2-1): DAGVTQSPTHLIKTRGQQVTLRCSPKSGHDTVSWYQQALGQGPQFIFQYYEEEERQRGNFPDRFSGHQFPNYSSELNVNALLLGDSALYLCASSFRDNEQFFGPGTRLTVL.

The genes are TRBV28 and TRBJ2-7; D is unclear. V shed 2 bases and J shed 2 bases, with 10 bases lying between them. The CDR3 loop spans 14 amino acids. Germline-derived CDR1 and CDR2 are MDHEN and SYDVKM. The CDR3 sequence: CASSLLTGTYEQYF. The CDR3, as DNA: TGTGCCAGCAGTTTACTCACTGGAACCTACGAGCAGTACTTC. Drawing the rest from reference TRBV28 and TRBJ2-7, the complete variable domain is DVKVTQSSRYLVKRTGEKVFLECVQDMDHENMFWYRQDPGLGLRLIYFSYDVKMKEKGDIPEGYSVSREKKERFSLILESASTNQTSMYLCASSLLTGTYEQYFGPGTRLTVT.

The rearrangement joins TRBV6-5 to TRBJ2-7, with D possibly being TRBD1 (6 bases). This CDR3 is built from 15 residues. Germline lookup yields CDR1 MNHEY and CDR2 SVGAGI. V was cut by 3 bases and J by 1 base, with 13 bases left in between. CDR3: CASSYRLDRSYEQYF. The CDR3 DNA reads as TGTGCCAGCAGTTATCGCCTCGACAGGTCCTACGAGCAGTACTTC.

The gene calls are TRBV29-1 and TRBJ2-1, with D possibly TRBD2 on 5 matching bases. Trimming cost V 3 bases and J 2 bases, with 11 bases left between them. CDR1 and CDR2 (germline): SQVTM, ANQGSEA. The CDR3 length is 14 residues. The CDR3 sequence: CSVDLGETYNEQFF. CDR3 DNA sequence: TGCAGCGTTGATCTCGGGGAAACCTACAATGAGCAGTTCTTC.

CDR3 protein: CASSFVTSGFYEQYF. The CDR3 DNA reads TGTGCCAGCAGCTTTGTGACTAGCGGTTTTTACGAGCAGTACTTC. The chain couples TRBV5-6 to TRBJ2-7; 9 nucleotides align to TRBD2. This CDR3 comprises 15 residues. Germline V gives CDR1 SGHDT, CDR2 YYEEEE. V was clipped by 2 bases and J by 4 bases; unmatched bases: 7. Full variable domain (missing parts from reference TRBV5-6 and TRBJ2-7): DAGVTQSPTHLIKTRGQQVTLRCSPKSGHDTVSWYQQALGQGPQFIFQYYEEEERQRGNFPDRFSGHQFPNYSSELNVNALLLGDSALYLCASSFVTSGFYEQYFGPGTRLTVT.

The chain has TRBV6-6 and TRBJ2-4; maybe TRBD2 (5 bases). This CDR3 is 15 amino acids long. Trimming removed 7 bases at V and 2 bases at J, with 15 bases between. Germline V gene data show CDR1 as MNHNY and CDR2 as SVGAGI (reference sequence). The CDR3 DNA reads TGTGCCAGCACCACTCCCGGGGTTTCCAAAAACATTCAGTACTTC. Protein: CASTTPGVSKNIQYF.

The rearrangement links TRBV11-2 to TRBJ2-1, with 10 nucleotides matching TRBD2. The trim removed 4 bases at V and 6 bases at J, leaving 18 bases unmatched. The CDR3 covers 19 residues. Germline-derived CDR1 and CDR2 are SGHAT and FQNNGV. CDR3: CASSSLTPLLAGEVNEQFF. The CDR3 DNA reads as TGTGCCAGCAGCTCCTTGACGCCCCTGCTAGCGGGAGAGGTCAATGAGCAGTTCTTC.